The rows below give T cell receptor beta chains drawn from one sample of a study of cytomegalovirus exposure and HLA in healthy donors. The repertoire was sequenced with immunoSEQ multiplex PCR; TCRdb's copy has only in-frame clones and lacks some. The sample has around 190,000 clones, 65% to 80% seen once. The sequencing input was PBMCs. These receptors were taken from a woman aged 25 to 39 in good health and CMV-seropositive. CDR3s include the opening cysteine and the closing phenylalanine or tryptophan. The D gene is left open where the match is weak. Size is omitted from some rows. Given values are once, few, many or a class for expanded clones.

clone_size	d_call	j_call	v_call	cdr3_nt	cdr3_aa
.	TRBD2	TRBJ2-7	TRBV5-1	TGCGCCAGCAGCCAGGGACTAGCGTACTCCTACGAGCAGTACTTC	CASSQGLAYSYEQYF
.	TRBD2	TRBJ2-1	TRBV7-6	TGTGCCAGCAGCTTAGGCGGGAGCCACAATGAGCAGTTCTTC	CASSLGGSHNEQFF
.	TRBD1	TRBJ2-3	TRBV6-5	TGTGCCAGCAGTTCAATGGACAGGGGGCTTGCAGATACGCAGTATTTT	CASSSMDRGLADTQYF
.	.	TRBJ2-7	TRBV10-1	TGCGCCAGCAGTGAGGGCAGGCTGTACGAGCAGTACTTC	CASSEGRLYEQYF
.	.	TRBJ2-7	TRBV7-8	TGTGCCAGCAGCCGATACCAGGGGCCCTCCTACGAGCAGTACTTC	CASSRYQGPSYEQYF
.	TRBD2	TRBJ2-2	TRBV7-9	TGTGCCAGCAGCAATTTAGCGGGAGGTATTGACGGGGAGCTGTTTTTT	CASSNLAGGIDGELFF
.	TRBD1	TRBJ1-1	TRBV7-6	TGTGCCAGCAGCCTTCCAGGGGGTCGGGGTCGGGGGTACACTGAAGCTTTCTTT	CASSLPGGRGRGYTEAFF
.	.	TRBJ2-1	TRBV5-4	TGTGCCAGCACCACCTTTGGGGGGTACAATGAGCAGTTCTTC	CASTTFGGYNEQFF
.	.	TRBJ1-1	TRBV4-1	TGCGCCAGCAGCCCCCGAGGCGAGGGCGCAGGAAGGGAAGCTTTCTTT	CASSPRGEGAGREAFF
.	TRBD2	TRBJ2-3	TRBV9	TGTGCCAGCAGCGTAGGGGGGGGACTAGCAACCAATACGCAGTATTTT	CASSVGGGLATNTQYF
.	.	TRBJ2-3	TRBV7-2	TGTGCCAGCAGCTTAGCGGGAGAGACAGATACGCAGTATTTT	CASSLAGETDTQYF
.	.	TRBJ1-2	TRBV10-3	TGTGCCATCAGTGCGGGAGGGTCGGGCAGCTATGGCTACACCTTC	CAISAGGSGSYGYTF
.	.	TRBJ1-1	TRBV5-1	TGCGCCAGCAGCTGGAACTCACAGGGCGTCACTGAAGCTTTCTTT	CASSWNSQGVTEAFF
.	TRBD1	TRBJ2-1	TRBV5-8	TGTGCCAGCAGCTCCTTAGGACAGGTGTTTAACAATGAGCAGTTCTTC	CASSSLGQVFNNEQFF
.	TRBD1	TRBJ1-2	TRBV30	TGTGCCTGGAGTCTAGGACAGGGGGCGAATGGCTACACCTTC	CAWSLGQGANGYTF
.	TRBD1	TRBJ1-1	TRBV4-3	TGCGCCAGCAGCCAAGATAGGACAGGTGGGGAAGCTTTCTTT	CASSQDRTGGEAFF
.	.	TRBJ2-7	TRBV21-1	TGTGCCAGCACCAATGAATCAGGGGGGCACGAGCAGTACTTC	CASTNESGGHEQYF
.	TRBD1	TRBJ1-2	TRBV18	TGTGCCAGCTCACCACCGCCGGGACAGGGCTGGGGCTACACCTTC	CASSPPPGQGWGYTF
.	.	TRBJ1-1	TRBV7-9	TGTGCCAGCAGCCCAGGGCTCCTCATGAACACTGAAGCTTTCTTT	CASSPGLLMNTEAFF
once	.	TRBJ2-1	TRBV27	TGTGCCAGCAGTTGGGCGGGGAGCTCCTACAATGAGCAGTTCTTC	CASSWAGSSYNEQFF
.	.	TRBJ2-5	TRBV2	TGTGCCAGCAGCCAAGAGCCGGACAGCCCCGCGACGAAGACCCAGTACTTC	CASSQEPDSPATKTQYF
.	.	TRBJ2-2	TRBV7-9	TGTGCCAGCAGCCGCCAAGGGGGCGGGGAGCTGTTTTTT	CASSRQGGGELFF
.	.	TRBJ1-3	TRBV29-1	TGCAGCGTTGCCCAAAACTCTGGAAACACCATATATTTT	CSVAQNSGNTIYF
.	TRBD1	TRBJ1-4	TRBV11-3	TGTGCCAGCAGCCCAGGGACGACAGGGGAGGGAGAAAAACTGTTTTTT	CASSPGTTGEGEKLFF
few	TRBD1	TRBJ2-7	TRBV6-1	TGTGCCAGCAGCAGGGACAGGTCCACCTACGAGCAGTACTTC	CASSRDRSTYEQYF
once	.	TRBJ2-7	TRBV4-3	TGCGCCAGCAGCCAAGGATTTGACAGGAGCTACGAGCAGTACTTC	CASSQGFDRSYEQYF
.	TRBD2	TRBJ2-1	TRBV7-8	TGTGCCAGCACCCCCCGACTAGCGGGCTTCAATGAGCAGTTCTTC	CASTPRLAGFNEQFF
.	TRBD1	TRBJ2-2	TRBV5-1	TGCGCCAGCAGCCTTACTGGACAGGCCTCCACCGGGGAGCTGTTTTTT	CASSLTGQASTGELFF
once	.	TRBJ1-4	TRBV14	TGTGCCAGCAGCCAATTGGCCTCCAGGGGAGCTAATGAAAAACTGTTTTTT	CASSQLASRGANEKLFF
.	TRBD1	TRBJ1-1	TRBV19	TGTGCCAGCGGACAGGGAATAAGGATAGAAGCTTTCTTT	CASGQGIRIEAFF
few	TRBD1	TRBJ1-5	TRBV2	TGTGCCAGCAAGGTGACAGGGGTTCAGCCCCAGCATTTT	CASKVTGVQPQHF
.	.	TRBJ1-6	TRBV10-3	TGTGCCACCACCGGGACACTTAATTCACCCCTCCACTTT	CATTGTLNSPLHF
.	.	TRBJ2-7	TRBV4-3	TGCGCCAGCAGCCAAGATCTAGAGGCCTACGAGCAGTACTTC	CASSQDLEAYEQYF
.	TRBD1	TRBJ1-5	TRBV7-6	TGTGCCAGCAGCTTAGGGACCACAGGGGGAGGAAGATTCAATCAGCCCCAGCATTTT	CASSLGTTGGGRFNQPQHF
.	TRBD1	TRBJ2-7	TRBV6-5	TGTGCCAGCAGTTACGTAGGGGGCAGCTCCTACGAGCAGTACTTC	CASSYVGGSSYEQYF
few	TRBD1	TRBJ1-1	TRBV11-2	TGTGCCAGCAGCTTATTTGGACAGGCGATAATGAACACTGAAGCTTTCTTT	CASSLFGQAIMNTEAFF
once	.	TRBJ2-2	TRBV27	TGTGCCAGCAGTTTATCGGGTGCCCAGGGGTCCGGGGAGCTGTTTTTT	CASSLSGAQGSGELFF
.	TRBD2	TRBJ2-7	TRBV27	TGTGCCAGCAGTTTATCGGGACTAGCGGGCGCCTACGAGCAGTACTTC	CASSLSGLAGAYEQYF
.	.	TRBJ2-5	TRBV21-1	TGTGCCAGCAACCCGGGACAGAACGACCCGTACCAAGAGACCCAGTACTTC	CASNPGQNDPYQETQYF
.	.	TRBJ1-1	TRBV10-3	TGTGCCATCAGTGGCAGAGGCAAGAACACTGAAGCTTTCTTT	CAISGRGKNTEAFF
.	TRBD2	TRBJ2-7	TRBV7-2	TGTGCCAGCAGCTCGAGGACTAGCGGGAGTGTAGGGGAGCAGTACTTC	CASSSRTSGSVGEQYF
.	.	TRBJ2-2	TRBV6-5	TGTGCCAGCAGCTTAAACGGAGCCGGGGAGCTGTTTTTT	CASSLNGAGELFF
.	.	TRBJ2-7	TRBV5-5	TGTGCCAGCAGGCGGGGACAGAACTACGAGCAGTACTTC	CASRRGQNYEQYF
few	.	TRBJ1-5	TRBV7-2	TGTGCCAGCAGCTTAGTCAGCGATCAGCCCCAGCATTTT	CASSLVSDQPQHF
.	.	TRBJ1-4	TRBV7-2	TGTGCCAGCAGTGCCGACTCGGCTAATGAAAAACTGTTTTTT	CASSADSANEKLFF
.	.	TRBJ2-7	TRBV19	TGTGCCAGTAGTTTCGGGGGACAGCCCTACGAGCAGTACTTC	CASSFGGQPYEQYF
few	TRBD2	TRBJ2-3	TRBV6-1	TGTGCCAGCAGCTTACTAGCGGGGGAGGGTACGCAGTATTTT	CASSLLAGEGTQYF
.	.	TRBJ1-1	TRBV30	TGTGCCTGGAGTGTACTTCACCCAGGGCCCACTGAAGCTTTCTTT	CAWSVLHPGPTEAFF
.	TRBD1	TRBJ2-3	TRBV9	TGTGCCAGCAGCGCGGGGACAGTTCGAGATACGCAGTATTTT	CASSAGTVRDTQYF
.	.	TRBJ2-3	TRBV9	TGTGCCAGCAGCGCCTCAGGTGTCCTCACAGATACGCAGTATTTT	CASSASGVLTDTQYF
.	.	TRBJ1-1	TRBV5-1	TGCGCCAGCAGCTTGGTACAGGGTGGCACTGAAGCTTTCTTT	CASSLVQGGTEAFF
.	.	TRBJ2-1	TRBV11-2	TGTGCCAGCAGCTTAGTCCCTGACATTCTTACCAACAATGAGCAGTTCTTC	CASSLVPDILTNNEQFF
.	.	TRBJ2-5	TRBV5-1	TGCGCCAGCAGCCAGAGACAGGCCCCCCAAGAGACCCAGTACTTC	CASSQRQAPQETQYF